This T cell receptor beta chain was sequenced in a study of regulatory T cells in long-lasting Graves disease. Study-wide results and caveats: No thyroid tissue was studied; the work used peripheral blood only. Segments TRBV28, TRBJ1-2 and TRBJ2-5 showed preferential usage in persistent disease. Comparison showed that persistent patients shared more public clonotypes (about 2,800) than new patients (966).

This clonotype was seen ten or more times. Its antigen is unknown. Indicated time point: newly diagnosed GD, antithyroid drugs for less than 3 months. From RNA extracted from PBMCs, the TCR library was made. CDR3-region Arm-PCR and iRepertoire HTBI primers produced the TCR beta libraries. In TCRdb, the multiplex PCR reads were re-called with MiXCR into one record per CDR3 protein. The sample lists about 300,000 distinct CDR3 sequences, about 18% occurring once. This CDR3 comprises 16 residues. Trimming removed 7 bases from V and 1 base from J; junction bases left unmatched: 13. The germline V gene has CDR1 MNHNS and CDR2 SASEGT.

The specimen comprised peripheral blood mononuclear cells (PBMCs), sampled at new diagnosis, from a patient treated with antithyroid drugs. The TCR was taken from a female donor with Graves disease. The gene calls are TRBV6-1 and TRBJ2-7, with 7 bases identical to TRBD1. Here the CDR3 reads CASNTRRQGLSYEQYF. The CDR3 bases are TGTGCCAGCAACACCCGACGACAGGGTCTATCCTACGAGCAGTACTTC.